This entry features one T cell receptor beta chain sequence. Germline-derived CDR1 and CDR2 are DFQATT and SNEGSKA (reference sequence). CDR3 length: 12 residues. The ends were cut back, 6 bases at V and 4 bases at J, with 12 bases in the middle. This sample was taken from a study of identical twins. MiXCR, applied by TCRdb to the 5' RACE reads, yields one record per CDR3 protein. The sample shows roughly 240,000 distinct CDR3 sequences, about 7.3% of them seen only once. These sequences were also reported in another study, on yellow fever vaccine responses in identical twins.

The specimen was memory (CD45RO+) T cells sorted from blood. This receptor was taken from a woman in her late teens or twenties in good health. The gene calls are TRBV20-1 and TRBJ2-5; a weak D match, TRBD2 (5 bases). CDR3 amino acids: CSAKGVGETQYF. The CDR3 bases are TGCAGTGCCAAGGGAGTAGGAGAGACCCAGTACTTC.